This passage covers 5 T cell receptor beta chains from one sample sequenced in a study of vaccination effects on CD4 cells after COVID-19. Profiling relied on immunoSEQ multiplex PCR, and the TCRdb table lists in-frame clones only, not all of them. The sample contains approximately 74,000 clones, 65% to 80% of which appear only once. These receptors lack a known antigen. ViraFEST assay sequencing came after antigen-specific CD4+ T cells were expanded with viral peptide pools. The culture ran for 9 to 11 days, and then CD4+ T cells were isolated. Each vaccine recipient was nucleocapsid antibody negative and had no prior SARS-CoV-2 infection. The specimen was CD4+ T cells from PBMCs cultured with HCoV-NL63 spike peptides, collected before COVID-19 vaccination. These receptors were collected from a human donor who received a COVID-19 vaccine.

J is TRBJ2-3 and V is TRBV2; tentative D call: TRBD1 (6 bases). This CDR3 contains 16 residues. CDR1 is SNHLY and CDR2 is FYNNEI in the germline V gene. V was clipped by 3 bases and J by 0 bases, with 13 bases between them. The CDR3 is CASSDNRQVSTDTQYF. CDR3 DNA: TGTGCCAGCAGTGACAATCGACAGGTTAGCACAGATACGCAGTATTTT. The full variable domain, with the rest looked up from reference TRBV2 and TRBJ2-3, is EPEVTQTPSHQVTQMGQEVILRCVPISNHLYFYWYRQILGQKVEFLVSFYNNEISEKSEIFDDQFSVERPDGSNFTLKIRSTKLEDSAMYFCASSDNRQVSTDTQYFGPGTRLTVL.

This clone has a single count. V usage is TRBV29-1 and J usage is TRBJ1-1; 8 positions match TRBD1. CDR3 length: 14 residues. V shed 7 bases and J 5 bases; nucleotides not matched to a gene: 12. From germline, CDR1 is SQVTM and CDR2 ANQGSEA. CDR3 region: CSAYHGQGGTEAFF. The CDR3 DNA reads as TGCAGCGCGTACCACGGACAGGGAGGAACTGAAGCTTTCTTT. Full variable domain (outside the CDR3, taken from reference TRBV29-1 and TRBJ1-1): SAVISQKPSRDICQRGTSLTIQCQVDSQVTMMFWYRQQPGQSLTLIATANQGSEATYESGFVIDKFPISRPNLTFSTLTVSNMSPEDSSIYLCSAYHGQGGTEAFFGQGTRLTVV.

The V gene is TRBV5-1, the J gene TRBJ2-2; D unresolved. This CDR3 region has 15 residues. Germline V gene lookup returns CDR1 SGHRS and CDR2 YFSETQ. V lost 3 bases and J lost 1, with 10 bases in between. The CDR3 bases are TGCGCCAGCAGCTGGATCCCAGGGAACACCGGGGAGCTGTTTTTT. Encoded protein: CASSWIPGNTGELFF.

This chain uses TRBV30 with TRBJ2-2; D is possibly TRBD2 (7 bases). V was pared by 3 bases and J by 6 bases, with 17 bases between. Germline CDR1 reads GTSNPN; CDR2 reads SVGIG (reference sequence). CDR3 length equals 15 residues. This CDR3 reads CAWRSAGEGAGELFF. The CDR3 DNA reads TGTGCCTGGAGGTCTGCGGGGGAGGGGGCCGGGGAGCTGTTTTTT.

The DNA of the CDR3 is TGTGCCAGCAGCTCCTCCTTGGGAGCTACTACCTATGGCTACACCTTC. Translated, it gives CASSSSLGATTYGYTF. The rearrangement uses TRBV7-2 and TRBJ1-2; no clear D gene. The CDR3 has 16 residues. The germline gives CDR1 SGHTA, CDR2 FQGNSA. Trimming removed 4 bases from V and 4 bases from J, with 19 bases in between.